The source of this T cell receptor beta chain is a study of PD-L1 blockade in urothelial cancer. Across the whole study: About 90% of the roughly 30 patients were men who had bladder-origin urothelial cancer.

Time point of the sample: pretreatment peripheral blood. Urothelial carcinoma, locally advanced or metastatic, affected the patients. Sample numbers ranged from 1 to 8 per patient, encompassing pretreatment and on-treatment collections. Germline assignment: CDR1 MNHEY and CDR2 SVGAGI. The V and J ends lost 6 bases and 4 bases respectively, with 15 bases between them. There are 14 residues in the CDR3. Synthetic analogs of TCR templates were spiked into every PCR. Sequencing used immunoSEQ multiplex PCR; TCRdb keeps in-frame clones, though not all of them. This sample has around 79,000 clones, with about 85% found just once.

The sequenced sample was PBMCs, obtained around atezolizumab (anti-PD-L1) treatment. This TCR was recovered from a man in his forties with urothelial cancer. The chain couples TRBV6-5 to TRBJ1-1; D might be TRBD1 (5 bases). This CDR3 reads CASSERRGSTEAFF. The CDR3, as DNA: TGTGCCAGCAGCGAGCGGCGGGGCAGCACTGAAGCTTTCTTT.